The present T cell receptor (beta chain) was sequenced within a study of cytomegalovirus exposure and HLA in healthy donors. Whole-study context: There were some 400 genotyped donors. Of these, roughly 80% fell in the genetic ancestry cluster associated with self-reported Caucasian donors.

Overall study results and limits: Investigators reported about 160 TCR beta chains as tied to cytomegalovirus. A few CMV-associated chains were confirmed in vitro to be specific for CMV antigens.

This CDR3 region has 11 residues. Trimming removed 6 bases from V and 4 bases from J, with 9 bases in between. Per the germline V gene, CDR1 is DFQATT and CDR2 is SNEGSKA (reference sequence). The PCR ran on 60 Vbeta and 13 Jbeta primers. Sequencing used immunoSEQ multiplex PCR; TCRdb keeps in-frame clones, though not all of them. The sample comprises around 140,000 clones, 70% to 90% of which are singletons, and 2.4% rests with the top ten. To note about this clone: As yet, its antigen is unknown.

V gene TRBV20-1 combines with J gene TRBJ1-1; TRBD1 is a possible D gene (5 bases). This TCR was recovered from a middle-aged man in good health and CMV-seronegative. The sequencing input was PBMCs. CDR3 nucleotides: TGCAGTGCCAGGACACCCACTGAAGCTTTCTTT. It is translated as CSARTPTEAFF.